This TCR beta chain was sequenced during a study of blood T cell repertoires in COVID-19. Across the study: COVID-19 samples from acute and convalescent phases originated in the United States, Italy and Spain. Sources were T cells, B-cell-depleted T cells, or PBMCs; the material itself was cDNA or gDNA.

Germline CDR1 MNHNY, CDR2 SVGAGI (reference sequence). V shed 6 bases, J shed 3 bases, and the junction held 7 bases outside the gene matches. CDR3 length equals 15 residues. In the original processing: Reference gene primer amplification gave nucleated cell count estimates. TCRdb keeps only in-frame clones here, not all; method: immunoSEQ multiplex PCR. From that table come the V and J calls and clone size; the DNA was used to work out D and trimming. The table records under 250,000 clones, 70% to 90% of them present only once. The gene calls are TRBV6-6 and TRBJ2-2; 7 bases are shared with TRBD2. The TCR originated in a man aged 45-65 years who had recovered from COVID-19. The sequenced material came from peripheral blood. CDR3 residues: CASSPTGGDTGELFF. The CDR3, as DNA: TGTGCCAGCAGCCCAACGGGGGGAGACACCGGGGAGCTGTTTTTT.